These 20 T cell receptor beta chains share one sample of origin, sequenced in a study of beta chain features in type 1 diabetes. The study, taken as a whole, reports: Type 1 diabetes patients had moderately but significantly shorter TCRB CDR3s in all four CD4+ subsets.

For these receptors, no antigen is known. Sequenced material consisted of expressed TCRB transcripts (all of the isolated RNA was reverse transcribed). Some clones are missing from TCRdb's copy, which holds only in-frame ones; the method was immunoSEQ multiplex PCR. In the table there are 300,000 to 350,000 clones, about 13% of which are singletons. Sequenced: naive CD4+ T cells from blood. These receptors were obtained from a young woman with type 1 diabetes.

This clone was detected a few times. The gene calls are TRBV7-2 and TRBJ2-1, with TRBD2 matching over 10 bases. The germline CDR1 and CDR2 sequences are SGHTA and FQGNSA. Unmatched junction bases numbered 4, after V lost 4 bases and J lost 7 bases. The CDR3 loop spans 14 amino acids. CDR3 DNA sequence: TGTGCCAGCAGCTGGGGACTAGCGCAAAATGAGCAGTTCTTC. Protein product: CASSWGLAQNEQFF. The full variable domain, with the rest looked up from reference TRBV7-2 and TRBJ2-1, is GAGVSQSPSNKVTEKGKDVELRCDPISGHTALYWYRQSLGQGLEFLIYFQGNSAPDKSGLPSDRFSAERTGGSVSTLTIQRTQQEDSAVYLCASSWGLAQNEQFFGPGTRLTVL.

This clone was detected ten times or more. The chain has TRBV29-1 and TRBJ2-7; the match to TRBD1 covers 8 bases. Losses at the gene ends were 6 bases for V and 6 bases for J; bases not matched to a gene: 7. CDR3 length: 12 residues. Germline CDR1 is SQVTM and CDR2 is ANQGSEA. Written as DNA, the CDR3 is TGCAGCGTCCAGGGGGCGCGAAGCGAGCAGTACTTC. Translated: CSVQGARSEQYF.

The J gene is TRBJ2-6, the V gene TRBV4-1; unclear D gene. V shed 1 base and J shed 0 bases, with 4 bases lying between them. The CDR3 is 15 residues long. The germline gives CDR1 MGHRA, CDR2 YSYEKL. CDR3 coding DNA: TGCGCCAGCAGCCAAGTCAGCTCTGGGGCCAACGTCCTGACTTTC. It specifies CASSQVSSGANVLTF.

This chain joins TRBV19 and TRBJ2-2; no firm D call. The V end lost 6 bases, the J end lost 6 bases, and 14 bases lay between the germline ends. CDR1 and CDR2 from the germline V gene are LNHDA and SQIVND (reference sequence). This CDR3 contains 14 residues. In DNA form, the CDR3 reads TGTGCCAGTAGGATCTCCGAATGGCCCGGGGAGCTGTTTTTT. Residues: CASRISEWPGELFF.

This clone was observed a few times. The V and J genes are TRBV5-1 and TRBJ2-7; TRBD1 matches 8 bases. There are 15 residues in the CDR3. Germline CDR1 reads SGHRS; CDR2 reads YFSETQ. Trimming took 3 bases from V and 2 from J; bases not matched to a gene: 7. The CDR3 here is CASSWGGQGPYEQYV. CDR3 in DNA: TGCGCCAGCAGCTGGGGAGGACAGGGACCCTACGAGCAGTACGTC.

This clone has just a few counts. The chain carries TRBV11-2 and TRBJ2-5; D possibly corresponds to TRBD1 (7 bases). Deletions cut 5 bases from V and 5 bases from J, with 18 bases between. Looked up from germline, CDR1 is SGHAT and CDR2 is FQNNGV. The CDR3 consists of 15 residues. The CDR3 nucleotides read TGTGCCAGCAGCCCAAGGGGGCTAGCGACGGAGACCCAGTACTTC. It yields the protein CASSPRGLATETQYF.

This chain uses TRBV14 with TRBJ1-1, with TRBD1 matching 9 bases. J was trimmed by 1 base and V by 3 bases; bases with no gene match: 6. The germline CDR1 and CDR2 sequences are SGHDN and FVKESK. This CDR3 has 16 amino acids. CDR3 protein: CASSHDRGKGNTEAFF. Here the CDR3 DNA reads TGTGCCAGCAGCCACGACAGGGGGAAAGGGAACACTGAAGCTTTCTTT.

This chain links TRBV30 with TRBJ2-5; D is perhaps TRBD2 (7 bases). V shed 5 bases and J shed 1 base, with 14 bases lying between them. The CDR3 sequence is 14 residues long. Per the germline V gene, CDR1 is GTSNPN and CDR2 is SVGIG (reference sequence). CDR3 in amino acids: CAWAGGRSQETQYF. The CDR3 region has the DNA TGTGCCTGGGCCGGGGGGCGAAGCCAAGAGACCCAGTACTTC.

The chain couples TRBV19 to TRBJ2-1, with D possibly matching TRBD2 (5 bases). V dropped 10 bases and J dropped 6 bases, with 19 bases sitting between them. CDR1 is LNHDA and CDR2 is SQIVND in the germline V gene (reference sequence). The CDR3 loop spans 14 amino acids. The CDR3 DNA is TGTGCCACCTACGGGCGGGTGGGCTCCAATGAGCAGTTCTTC. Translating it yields CATYGRVGSNEQFF.

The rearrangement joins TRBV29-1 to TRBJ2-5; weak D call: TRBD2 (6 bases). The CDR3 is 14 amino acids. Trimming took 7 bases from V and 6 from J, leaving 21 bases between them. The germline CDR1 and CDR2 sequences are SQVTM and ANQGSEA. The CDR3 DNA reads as TGCAGCGCGATGACTAGGTCCTCCAAGAAGACCCAGTACTTC. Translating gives CSAMTRSSKKTQYF.

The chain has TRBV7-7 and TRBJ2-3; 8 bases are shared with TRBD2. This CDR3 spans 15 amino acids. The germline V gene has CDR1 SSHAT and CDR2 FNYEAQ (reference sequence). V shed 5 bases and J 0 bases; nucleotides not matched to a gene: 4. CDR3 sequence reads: CASSPGRASTDTQYF. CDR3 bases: TGTGCCAGCAGCCCCGGGAGGGCGAGCACAGATACGCAGTATTTT. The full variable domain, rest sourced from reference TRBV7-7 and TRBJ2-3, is GAGVSQSPRYKVTKRGQDVTLRCDPISSHATLYWYQQALGQGPEFLTYFNYEAQPDKSGLPSDRFSAERPEGSISTLTIQRTEQRDSAMYRCASSPGRASTDTQYFGPGTRLTVL.

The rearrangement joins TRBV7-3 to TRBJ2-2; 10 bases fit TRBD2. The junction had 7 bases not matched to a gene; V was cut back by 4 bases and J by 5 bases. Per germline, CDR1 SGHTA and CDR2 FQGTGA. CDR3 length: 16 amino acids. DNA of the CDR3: TGTGCCAGCAGCTCTGGCCCTAGCGGGAGTACCGGGGAGCTGTTTTTT. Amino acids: CASSSGPSGSTGELFF.

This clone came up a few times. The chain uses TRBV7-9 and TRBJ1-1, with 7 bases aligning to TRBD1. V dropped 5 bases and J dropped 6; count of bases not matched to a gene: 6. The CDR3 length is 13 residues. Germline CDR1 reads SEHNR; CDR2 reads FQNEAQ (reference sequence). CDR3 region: CASSLYQGAEAFF. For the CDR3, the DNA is TGTGCCAGCAGCCTTTATCAGGGGGCTGAAGCTTTCTTT.

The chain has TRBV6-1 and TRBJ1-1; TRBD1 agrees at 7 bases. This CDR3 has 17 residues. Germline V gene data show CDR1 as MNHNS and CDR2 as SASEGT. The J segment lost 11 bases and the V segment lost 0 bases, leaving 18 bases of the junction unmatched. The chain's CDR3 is CASSEAGQGGQGVGAFF. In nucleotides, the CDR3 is TGTGCCAGCAGTGAAGCGGGACAAGGGGGCCAGGGTGTTGGGGCTTTCTTT.

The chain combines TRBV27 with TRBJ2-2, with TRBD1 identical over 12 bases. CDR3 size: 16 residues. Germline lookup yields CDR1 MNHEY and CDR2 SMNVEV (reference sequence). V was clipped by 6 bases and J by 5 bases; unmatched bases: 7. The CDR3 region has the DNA TGTGCCAGCAGGCATGGGGACAGGGGGCGAACCGGGGAGCTGTTTTTT. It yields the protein CASRHGDRGRTGELFF.

In DNA form, the CDR3 reads TGTGCCAGCAGCGTTTCTCTAAGCACAGATACGCAGTATTTT. Its protein is CASSVSLSTDTQYF. The chain employs TRBV9 and TRBJ2-3, with D unresolved. V was trimmed by 2 bases and J by 0 bases, leaving 7 bases between them. Germline CDR1 and CDR2: SGDLS and YYNGEE. The CDR3 covers 14 residues.

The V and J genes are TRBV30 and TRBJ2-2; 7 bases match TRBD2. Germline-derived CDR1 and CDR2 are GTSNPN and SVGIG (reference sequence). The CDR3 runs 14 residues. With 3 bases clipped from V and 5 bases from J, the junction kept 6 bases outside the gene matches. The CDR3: CAWRRTRRTGELFF. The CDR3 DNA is TGTGCCTGGAGGAGGACTAGAAGGACCGGGGAGCTGTTTTTT.

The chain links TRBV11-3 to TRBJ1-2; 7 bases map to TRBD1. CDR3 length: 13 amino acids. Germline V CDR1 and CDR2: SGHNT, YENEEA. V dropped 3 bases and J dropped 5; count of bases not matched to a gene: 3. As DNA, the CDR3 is TGTGCCAGCAGCTTGACAGGGCCGTATGGCTACACCTTC. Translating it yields CASSLTGPYGYTF.

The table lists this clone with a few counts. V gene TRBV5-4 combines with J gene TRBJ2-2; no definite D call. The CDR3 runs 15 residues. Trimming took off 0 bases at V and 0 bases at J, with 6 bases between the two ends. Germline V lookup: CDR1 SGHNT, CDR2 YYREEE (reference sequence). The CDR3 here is CASSLGLTNTGELFF. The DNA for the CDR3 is TGTGCCAGCAGCTTGGGACTGACGAACACCGGGGAGCTGTTTTTT.

Here the CDR3 DNA reads TGTGCCAGCAGCGTAACAGGGATCTATGGCTACACCTTC. Residues: CASSVTGIYGYTF. The chain is built from TRBV9 and TRBJ1-2; possible D gene TRBD1, 6 bases. V lost 1 base and J 4 bases, leaving 8 bases between the germline ends. This CDR3 contains 13 residues. Germline lookup yields CDR1 SGDLS and CDR2 YYNGEE.